What follows are 26 T cell receptor beta chains derived from one specimen sequenced in a study of CD8 T cells in Susac syndrome. Random hexamers served to reverse transcribe about 0.45 to 1 ug RNA. TCRdb passed the immunoSEQ multiplex PCR reads through MiXCR, listing each CDR3 protein once. The sample includes about 250,000 distinct CDR3 sequences, about 94% of them seen just once. The sample taken for sequencing was CD4+ T cells from PBMCs. The source is a human donor with multiple sclerosis.

This sequence joins TRBV4-2 and TRBJ2-7, with a possible D match to TRBD1 (6 bases). The CDR3 runs 15 residues. The V end was cut by 0 bases, the J end by 4 bases, with 13 bases between. CDR1 is LGHNA, CDR2 YNFKEQ, per germline. CDR3: CASSQDDRNPYEQYF. CDR3 bases: TGTGCCAGCAGCCAAGATGACAGGAATCCTTACGAGCAGTACTTC.

The V call is TRBV5-1, the J call TRBJ2-7, with TRBD2 matching over 9 bases. CDR1 and CDR2 from the germline V gene are SGHRS and YFSETQ. CDR3 size: 15 residues. Losses at the gene ends were 2 bases for V and 4 bases for J; bases not matched to a gene: 7. The CDR3 DNA follows: TGCGCCAGCAGCTTAGCCGGGACTAGCCTATACGAGCAGTACTTC. Its translation is CASSLAGTSLYEQYF.

The V and J genes are TRBV5-1 and TRBJ1-4, with 7 bases identical to TRBD1. Germline CDR1 reads SGHRS; CDR2 reads YFSETQ. The CDR3 runs to 15 residues. The J segment lost 6 bases and the V segment lost 4 bases, leaving 9 bases of the junction unmatched. Here the CDR3 reads CASSRAGQRDEKLFF. Written as DNA, the CDR3 is TGCGCCAGCAGCCGGGCGGGACAGAGGGATGAAAAACTGTTTTTT.

This clonotype is a singleton in its sample. This sequence joins TRBV11-3 and TRBJ2-5; 13 nucleotides align to TRBD2. CDR1 and CDR2 (germline): SGHNT, YENEEA. CDR3 size: 17 residues. J lost 5 bases, V lost 5 bases, and 11 bases had no gene match. This CDR3 is CASSIGTSGMGEETQYF. DNA for the CDR3: TGTGCCAGCAGCATCGGGACTAGCGGGATGGGGGAGGAGACCCAGTACTTC.

The chain combines TRBV30 with TRBJ2-6; possibly TRBD1 for D (5 bases). The germline V and J ends were trimmed by 2 bases and 0 bases, with 5 bases remaining between them. The CDR3 contains 14 residues. Germline CDR1 and CDR2: GTSNPN and SVGIG (reference sequence). CDR3 sequence reads: CAWSQGSGANVLTF. CDR3 DNA: TGTGCCTGGAGTCAGGGCTCTGGGGCCAACGTCCTGACTTTC.

V usage is TRBV4-1 and J usage is TRBJ1-1; D is perhaps TRBD1 (5 bases). The V and J ends lost 1 base and 8 bases respectively, with 17 bases between them. The CDR3 extends over 15 amino acids. From germline, CDR1 is MGHRA and CDR2 YSYEKL. The CDR3 nucleotides are TGCGCCAGCAGCCAAGGCCCACAGGTGGGAACAGAAGCTTTCTTT. It yields the protein CASSQGPQVGTEAFF.

The rearrangement joins TRBV7-9 to TRBJ1-1; D is unclear. V dropped 1 base and J dropped 3 bases, with 12 bases sitting between them. Germline values: CDR1 SEHNR, CDR2 FQNEAQ (reference sequence). The CDR3 sequence is 15 residues long. For the CDR3, the DNA is TGTGCCAGCAGCTTAGTTTCAAGGAGGGACACTGAAGCTTTCTTT. It codes for CASSLVSRRDTEAFF. The variable domain in full, completed from reference TRBV7-9 and TRBJ1-1, reads DTGVSQNPRHKITKRGQNVTFRCDPISEHNRLYWYRQTLGQGPEFLTYFQNEAQLEKSRLLSDRFSAERPKGSFSTLEIQRTEQGDSAMYLCASSLVSRRDTEAFFGQGTRLTVV.

This clonotype was recorded only once. The J gene is TRBJ2-5, the V gene TRBV23-1, with TRBD1 matching 8 bases. TRBV23-1 is an ORF, and what it does is uncertain. The CDR3 extends over 17 amino acids. J was trimmed by 4 bases and V by 2 bases; bases with no gene match: 12. Here the CDR3 DNA reads TGCGCCAGCAGTCAAGGGGCAGACAGGGGAGCGTCAGAGACCCAGTACTTC. Amino acids: CASSQGADRGASETQYF.

The V call is TRBV30, the J call TRBJ1-1, with D possibly matching TRBD1 (6 bases). Trimming took off 2 bases at V and 4 bases at J, with 14 bases between the two ends. CDR3 length equals 14 residues. CDR1 is GTSNPN, CDR2 SVGIG, per germline (reference sequence). This CDR3 reads CAWSWRGRSTEAFF. CDR3 coding DNA: TGTGCCTGGAGTTGGCGGGGGCGATCCACTGAAGCTTTCTTT.

V is TRBV3-1 and J is TRBJ2-1; maybe TRBD1 (6 bases). From germline, CDR1 is LGHDT and CDR2 YNNKEL (reference sequence). The V end was cut by 1 base, the J end by 4 bases, with 11 bases between. CDR3 length: 15 residues. The CDR3, as DNA: TGTGCCAGCAGCCAAGGGGCAGGGGTGTACAATGAGCAGTTCTTC. Translation gives CASSQGAGVYNEQFF.

A single count supports this clonotype. The chain combines TRBV23-1 with TRBJ1-1; 9 nucleotides match TRBD1. TRBV23-1 is an open reading frame, and its role is uncertain. The CDR3 is 11 amino acids. The V gene end was trimmed by 8 bases and the J gene end by 11 bases; junction bases not matched to a gene: 6. CDR3 nucleotide sequence: TGCGCCAGCTCCACAGGGGGCGGCGCTTTCTTT. Translating gives CASSTGGGAFF.

This chain links TRBV12-3 or TRBV12-4 with TRBJ2-1; 8 bases are a match to TRBD1. Germline trimming cut 6 bases from V and 2 bases from J; bases unmatched to any gene: 9. CDR3 length equals 16 residues. CDR3 sequence: CASSPVGTGPYNEQFF. The DNA of the CDR3 is TGTGCCAGCAGCCCTGTAGGGACAGGACCCTACAATGAGCAGTTCTTC.

The chain joins TRBV20-1 to TRBJ2-7; perhaps TRBD2 as D (6 bases). This CDR3 has 16 residues. The V end was cut by 6 bases, the J end by 2 bases, with 23 bases between. Germline loops: CDR1 DFQATT, CDR2 SNEGSKA (reference sequence). The chain's CDR3 is CSAPTGPAGPTYEQYV. In DNA form, the CDR3 reads TGCAGTGCCCCTACTGGTCCAGCGGGCCCTACCTACGAGCAGTACGTC.

V is TRBV30 and J is TRBJ1-3, with 8 bases fitting TRBD1. Germline V gene lookup returns CDR1 GTSNPN and CDR2 SVGIG (reference sequence). J lost 2 bases, V lost 6 bases, and 6 bases had no gene match. The CDR3 contains 14 residues. In nucleotides, the CDR3 is TGTGCCTGTAGCGACAGGGGAACTGGAAACACCATATATTTT. Translated: CACSDRGTGNTIYF.

The count of this clonotype is one. V is TRBV9 and J is TRBJ2-4; TRBD1 is a possible D gene (5 bases). Trimming left V 2 bases short and J 8 bases short, with 20 bases between. This CDR3 is 16 amino acids long. Germline-derived CDR1 and CDR2 are SGDLS and YYNGEE. The CDR3 DNA is TGTGCCAGCAGCGTCGACCCATCTGAAGGGGCGCACATTCAGTACTTC. Translated: CASSVDPSEGAHIQYF.

This clonotype was recorded only once. The V and J genes are TRBV19 and TRBJ1-5; 8 bases line up with TRBD1. V lost 3 bases and J lost 7; bases outside the gene matches: 8. This CDR3 comprises 15 residues. The germline CDR1 and CDR2 sequences are LNHDA and SQIVND (reference sequence). The CDR3 region is CASSITGGDGQPQHF. As DNA, the CDR3 is TGTGCCAGTAGTATTACAGGGGGTGACGGGCAGCCCCAGCATTTT.

This clonotype has a single count. The rearrangement joins TRBV20-1 to TRBJ2-3; 13 bases match TRBD2. Trimming at V came to 0 bases and at J to 5 bases, leaving 8 bases not matched to a gene. Per germline, CDR1 DFQATT and CDR2 SNEGSKA (reference sequence). This CDR3 has 17 amino acids. CDR3 in DNA: TGCAGTGCTAGAGACTCGCTACTAGCGGGAGGGTTAGATACGCAGTATTTT. It specifies CSARDSLLAGGLDTQYF.

The chain links TRBV5-4 to TRBJ2-3, with 11 nucleotides matching TRBD2. V trimming: 4 bases; J trimming: 7 bases; junction bases outside the gene matches: 14. This CDR3 region has 17 residues. Germline loops: CDR1 SGHNT, CDR2 YYREEE (reference sequence). The CDR3 DNA follows: TGTGCCAGCAGCCCGGGACTAGCGGAAGCCCAGTCAAATACGCAGTATTTT. It is translated as CASSPGLAEAQSNTQYF.

Details on this clonotype: One end of the junction fails to match germline, which may point to a read error. The chain couples TRBV5-1 to TRBJ1-1; D is ambiguous. CDR3 length: 13 residues. Germline CDR1 reads SGHRS; CDR2 reads YFSETQ. CDR3 in amino acids: CASSLSPNAEAFF. Here the CDR3 DNA reads TGCGCCAGCAGCTTGTCACCGAACGCTGAAGCTTTCTTT.

In its sample, this clonotype was seen once. The chain joins TRBV25-1 to TRBJ1-4, with D tentatively TRBD1 (6 bases). With 3 bases removed from V and 8 bases from J, the gap between germline ends came to 16 bases. This CDR3 spans 15 amino acids. From germline, CDR1 is MGHDK and CDR2 SYGVNS. CDR3 DNA sequence: TGTGCCAGCAGTGAGGGGAATACAGGGAAGGAAAAACTGTTTTTT. As protein: CASSEGNTGKEKLFF. Full variable domain (remainder filled in from reference TRBV25-1 and TRBJ1-4): EADIYQTPRYLVIGTGKKITLECSQTMGHDKMYWYQQDPGMELHLIHYSYGVNSTEKGDLSSESTVSRIRTEHFPLTLESARPSHTSQYLCASSEGNTGKEKLFFGSGTQLSVL.

The chain has TRBV4-1 and TRBJ2-2; weak D call: TRBD2 (7 bases). Germline V gene data show CDR1 as MGHRA and CDR2 as YSYEKL. Between the trimmed V and J ends, which lost 6 bases and 5 bases, there was a span of 16 bases. The CDR3 length is 15 residues. CDR3 loop: CASRGGGGPTGELFF. As DNA, the CDR3 is TGCGCCAGCAGGGGAGGCGGGGGCCCTACCGGGGAGCTGTTTTTT.

The chain combines TRBV7-9 with TRBJ1-5, with D unresolved. The CDR3 is 14 amino acids. V lost 3 bases and J lost 5, with 11 bases in between. Germline CDR1 reads SEHNR; CDR2 reads FQNEAQ (reference sequence). The CDR3 spells CASSFSSGDQPQHF. CDR3 nucleotide sequence: TGTGCCAGCAGCTTCAGTTCCGGGGATCAGCCCCAGCATTTT.

The chain has TRBV7-6 and TRBJ2-3; TRBD1 matches at 8 bases. CDR1 is SGHVS and CDR2 is FNYEAQ in the germline V gene. J was trimmed by 3 bases and V by 4 bases; bases with no gene match: 12. This CDR3 region has 17 residues. The CDR3 DNA follows: TGTGCCAGCAGCTCCGGACAGGGAGCGTTTAGAACAGATACGCAGTATTTT. Translating gives CASSSGQGAFRTDTQYF.

The chain has TRBV25-1 and TRBJ1-2, with D uncertain. Germline values: CDR1 MGHDK, CDR2 SYGVNS. The CDR3 sequence is 13 residues long. The V gene lost 1 base and the J gene lost 8 bases, with 11 bases spanning the gap. The CDR3 bases are TGTGCCAGCAGTGAATTCTGGGGTCGCGGCTACACCTTC. It codes for CASSEFWGRGYTF.

The sample holds one count of this clonotype. The chain carries TRBV7-3 and TRBJ2-1; TRBD2 aligns across 10 bases. The CDR3 consists of 16 residues. V lost 2 bases, J lost 5 bases, and 6 bases stayed unmatched. CDR1 SGHTA and CDR2 FQGTGA come from the germline V gene. CDR3 region: CASSLGSGGVHNEQFF. The CDR3 DNA reads as TGTGCCAGCAGCTTAGGGAGCGGGGGGGTGCACAATGAGCAGTTCTTC.

The V call is TRBV5-1, the J call TRBJ2-7; 10 bases fit TRBD1. Germline values: CDR1 SGHRS, CDR2 YFSETQ. The CDR3 is 15 residues long. Trimming removed 2 bases from V and 4 bases from J; junction bases left unmatched: 6. The CDR3 spells CASSFGTGAGYEQYF. The CDR3 bases are TGCGCCAGCAGCTTCGGGACAGGGGCTGGGTACGAGCAGTACTTC. Full variable domain (outside the CDR3, taken from reference TRBV5-1 and TRBJ2-7): KAGVTQTPRYLIKTRGQQVTLSCSPISGHRSVSWYQQTPGQGLQFLFEYFSETQRNKGNFPGRFSGRQFSNSRSEMNVSTLELGDSALYLCASSFGTGAGYEQYFGPGTRLTVT.